The rows below give T cell receptor beta chains drawn from one sample of a study of cytomegalovirus exposure and HLA in healthy donors. Profiling relied on immunoSEQ multiplex PCR, and the TCRdb table lists in-frame clones only, not all of them. The top ten hold about 2.5% of the sample, which has under 90,000 clones, about nine tenths seen once. The material sequenced was PBMCs. The receptors stem from a man aged 18-30 years in good health and CMV-seronegative. The CDR3 runs from the conserved cysteine through the conserved F or W. The D gene is left open where the match is weak. A row's size may be missing; if present it is once, few, many or a size class.

>NA|TRBJ2-1|TRBV7-2|11|NA
CASSLLNEQFF
TGTGCCAGCAGCTTACTAAATGAGCAGTTCTTC
>NA|TRBJ1-5|TRBV28|14|once
CASSLGQTNQPQHF
TGTGCCAGCAGTTTAGGTCAGACAAATCAGCCCCAGCATTTT
>NA|TRBJ2-7|TRBV28|14|NA
CASSFTGNRYEQYF
TGTGCCAGCAGTTTCACCGGGAATCGGTACGAGCAGTACTTC
>TRBD1|TRBJ1-4|TRBV6-1|15|NA
CASRLRGPTNEKLFF
TGTGCCAGCAGGTTAAGGGGGCCAACTAATGAAAAACTGTTTTTT
>TRBD1|TRBJ2-2|TRBV7-3|15|NA
CASSLSGGVAGELFF
TGTGCCAGCAGCCTTTCAGGGGGAGTCGCCGGGGAGCTGTTTTTT
>TRBD2|TRBJ2-5|TRBV15|15|NA
CATSSDSGGEETQYF
TGTGCCACCAGCTCCGACAGTGGGGGGGAAGAGACCCAGTACTTC
>NA|TRBJ2-1|TRBV28|11|NA
CASRGKIRGFF
TGTGCCAGCAGGGGAAAGATCCGGGGGTTCTTC
>TRBD2|TRBJ2-2|TRBV6-6|16|NA
CASSHGLAGGAGELFF
TGTGCCAGCAGCCACGGACTAGCGGGAGGGGCCGGGGAGCTGTTTTTT
>TRBD1|TRBJ1-6|TRBV6-1|16|NA
CASSDGQGRFRSPLHF
TGTGCCAGCAGTGATGGACAGGGTAGATTCAGGTCACCCCTCCACTTT
>NA|TRBJ1-1|TRBV15|13|NA
CATSRAVGGTAFF
TGTGCCACCAGCAGGGCAGTGGGGGGGACGGCTTTCTTT
>TRBD2|TRBJ2-3|TRBV10-3|15|NA
CAISGTSLSTDTQYF
TGTGCCATCAGTGGGACTAGCCTGAGCACAGATACGCAGTATTTT